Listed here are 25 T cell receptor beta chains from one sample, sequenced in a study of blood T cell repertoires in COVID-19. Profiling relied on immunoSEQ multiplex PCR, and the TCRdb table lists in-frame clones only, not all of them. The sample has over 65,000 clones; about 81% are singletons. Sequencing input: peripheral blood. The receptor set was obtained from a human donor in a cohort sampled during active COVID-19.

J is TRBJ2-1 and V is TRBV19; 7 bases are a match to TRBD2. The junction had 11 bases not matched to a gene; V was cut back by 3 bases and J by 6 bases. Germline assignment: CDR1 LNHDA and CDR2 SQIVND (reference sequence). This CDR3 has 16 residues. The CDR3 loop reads CASSIGGGGGSNEQFF. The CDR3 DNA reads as TGTGCCAGTAGTATCGGCGGGGGTGGTGGGTCCAATGAGCAGTTCTTC. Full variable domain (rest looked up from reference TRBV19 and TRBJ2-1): DGGITQSPKYLFRKEGQNVTLSCEQNLNHDAMYWYRQDPGQGLRLIYYSQIVNDFQKGDIAEGYSVSREKKESFPLTVTSAQKNPTAFYLCASSIGGGGGSNEQFFGPGTRLTVL.

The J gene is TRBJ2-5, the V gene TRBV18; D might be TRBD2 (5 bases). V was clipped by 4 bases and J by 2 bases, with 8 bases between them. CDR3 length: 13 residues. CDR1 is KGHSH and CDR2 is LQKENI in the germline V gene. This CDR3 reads CASSQSGQETQYF. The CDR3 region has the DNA TGTGCCAGCTCACAAAGCGGACAAGAGACCCAGTACTTC.

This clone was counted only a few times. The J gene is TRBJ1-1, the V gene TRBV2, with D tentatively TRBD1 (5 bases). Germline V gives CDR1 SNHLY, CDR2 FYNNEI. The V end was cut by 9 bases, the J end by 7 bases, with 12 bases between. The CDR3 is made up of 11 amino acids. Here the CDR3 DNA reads TGTGCCAGTGCCGACAGCATTGAAGCTTTCTTT. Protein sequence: CASADSIEAFF.

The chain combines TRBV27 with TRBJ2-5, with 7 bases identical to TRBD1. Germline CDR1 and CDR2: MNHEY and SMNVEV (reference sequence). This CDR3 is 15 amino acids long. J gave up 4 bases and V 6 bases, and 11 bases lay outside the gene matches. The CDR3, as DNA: TGTGCCAGCAGCGATCCGGGACAGCACTTAGAGACCCAGTACTTC. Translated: CASSDPGQHLETQYF.

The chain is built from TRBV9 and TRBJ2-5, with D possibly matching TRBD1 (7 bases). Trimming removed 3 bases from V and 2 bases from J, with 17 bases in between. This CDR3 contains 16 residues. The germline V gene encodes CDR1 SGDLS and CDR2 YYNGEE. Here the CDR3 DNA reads TGTGCCAGCAGCGGGGCTCGCGGGACAGTTCAAGAGACCCAGTACTTC. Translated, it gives CASSGARGTVQETQYF.

The DNA of the CDR3 is TGTGCCAGCAGTTTAGGGGGACTAGCGGTAGGCTCCTACGAGCAGTACTTC. It yields the protein CASSLGGLAVGSYEQYF. This rearrangement joins TRBV28 to TRBJ2-7; 11 bases agree with TRBD2. V shed 2 bases and J 0 bases; nucleotides not matched to a gene: 6. The CDR3 sequence is 17 residues long. CDR1 is MDHEN and CDR2 is SYDVKM in the germline V gene.

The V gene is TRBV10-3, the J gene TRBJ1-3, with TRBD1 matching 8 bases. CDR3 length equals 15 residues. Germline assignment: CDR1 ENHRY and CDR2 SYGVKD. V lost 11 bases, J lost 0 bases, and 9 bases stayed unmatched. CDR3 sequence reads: CAAGTGLFSGNTIYF. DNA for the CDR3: TGTGCCGCCGGGACAGGCCTATTCTCTGGAAACACCATATATTTT.

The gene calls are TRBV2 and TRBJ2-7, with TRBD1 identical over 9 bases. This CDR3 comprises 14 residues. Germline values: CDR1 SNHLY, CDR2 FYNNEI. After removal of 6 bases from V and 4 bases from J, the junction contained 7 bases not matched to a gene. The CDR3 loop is CASRPGQGLYEQYF. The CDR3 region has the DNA TGTGCCAGCAGGCCGGGACAGGGTCTATACGAGCAGTACTTC.

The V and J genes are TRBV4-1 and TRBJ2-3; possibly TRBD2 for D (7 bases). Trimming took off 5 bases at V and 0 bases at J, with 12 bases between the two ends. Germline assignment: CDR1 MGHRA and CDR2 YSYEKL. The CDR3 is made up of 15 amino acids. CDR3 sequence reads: CASSRGGGSTDTQYF. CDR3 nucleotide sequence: TGCGCCAGCAGCAGGGGGGGAGGAAGCACAGATACGCAGTATTTT.

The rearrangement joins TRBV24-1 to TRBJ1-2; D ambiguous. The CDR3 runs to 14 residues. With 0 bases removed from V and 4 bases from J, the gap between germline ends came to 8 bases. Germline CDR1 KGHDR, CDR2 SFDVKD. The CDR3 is CATSDLSSSYGYTF. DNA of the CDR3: TGTGCCACCAGTGATTTGTCTAGCTCCTATGGCTACACCTTC.

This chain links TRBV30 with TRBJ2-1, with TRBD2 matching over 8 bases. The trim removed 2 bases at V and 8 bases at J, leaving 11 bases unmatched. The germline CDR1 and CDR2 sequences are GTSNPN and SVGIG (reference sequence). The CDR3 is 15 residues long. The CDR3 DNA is TGTGCCTGGAGTAGGGGGAGCGGGAGTTCGGATGAGCAGTTCTTC. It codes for CAWSRGSGSSDEQFF.

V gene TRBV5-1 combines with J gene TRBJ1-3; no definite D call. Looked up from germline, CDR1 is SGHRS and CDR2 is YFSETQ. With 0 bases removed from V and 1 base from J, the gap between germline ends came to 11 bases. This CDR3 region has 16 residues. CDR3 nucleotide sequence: TGCGCCAGCAGCTTGGGATGGAGACCTTCTGGAAACACCATATATTTT. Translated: CASSLGWRPSGNTIYF.

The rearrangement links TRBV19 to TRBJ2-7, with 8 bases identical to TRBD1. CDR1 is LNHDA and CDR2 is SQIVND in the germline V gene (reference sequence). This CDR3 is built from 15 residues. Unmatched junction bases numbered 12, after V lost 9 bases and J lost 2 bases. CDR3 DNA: TGTGCCAGCCCAATCAGGACAGGGAGTACCTACGAGCAGTACTTC. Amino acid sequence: CASPIRTGSTYEQYF.

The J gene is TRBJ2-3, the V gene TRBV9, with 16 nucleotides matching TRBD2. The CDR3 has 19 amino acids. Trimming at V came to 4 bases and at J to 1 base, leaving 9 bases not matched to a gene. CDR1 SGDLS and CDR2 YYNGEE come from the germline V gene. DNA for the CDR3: TGTGCCAGCAGCCCCTCGGGACTAGCGGGAGGGCCGGGCACAGATACGCAGTATTTT. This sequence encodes CASSPSGLAGGPGTDTQYF.

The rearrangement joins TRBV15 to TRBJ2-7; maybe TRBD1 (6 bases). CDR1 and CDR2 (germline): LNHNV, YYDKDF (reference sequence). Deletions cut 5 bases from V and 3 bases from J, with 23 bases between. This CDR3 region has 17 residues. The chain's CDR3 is CATSFPSPQGHIYEQYF. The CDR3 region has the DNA TGTGCCACCAGCTTTCCCTCCCCACAGGGCCACATCTACGAGCAGTACTTC. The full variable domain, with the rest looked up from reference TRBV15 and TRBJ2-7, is DAMVIQNPRYQVTQFGKPVTLSCSQTLNHNVMYWYQQKSSQAPKLLFHYYDKDFNNEADTPDNFQSRRPNTSFCFLDIRSPGLGDTAMYLCATSFPSPQGHIYEQYFGPGTRLTVT.

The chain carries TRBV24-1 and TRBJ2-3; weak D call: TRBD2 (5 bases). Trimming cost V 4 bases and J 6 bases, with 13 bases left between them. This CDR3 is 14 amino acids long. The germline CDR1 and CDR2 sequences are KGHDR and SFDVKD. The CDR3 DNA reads TGTGCCACCAGTGACCTCGAGGACTTGGATACGCAGTATTTT. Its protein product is CATSDLEDLDTQYF.

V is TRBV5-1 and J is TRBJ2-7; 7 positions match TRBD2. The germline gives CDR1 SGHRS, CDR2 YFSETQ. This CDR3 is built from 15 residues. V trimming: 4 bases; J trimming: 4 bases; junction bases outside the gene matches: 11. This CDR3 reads CASSLPGLSIYEQYF. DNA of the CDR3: TGCGCCAGCAGCCTCCCGGGACTATCTATTTACGAGCAGTACTTC.

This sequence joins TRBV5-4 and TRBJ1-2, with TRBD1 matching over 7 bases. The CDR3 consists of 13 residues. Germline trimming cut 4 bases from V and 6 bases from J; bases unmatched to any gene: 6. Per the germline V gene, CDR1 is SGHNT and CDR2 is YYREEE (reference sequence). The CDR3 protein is CASSVRDSDGYTF. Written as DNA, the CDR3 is TGTGCCAGCAGCGTCCGGGACAGCGATGGCTACACCTTC. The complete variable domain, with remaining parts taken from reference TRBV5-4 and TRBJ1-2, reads ETGVTQSPTHLIKTRGQQVTLRCSSQSGHNTVSWYQQALGQGPQFIFQYYREEENGRGNFPPRFSGLQFPNYSSELNVNALELDDSALYLCASSVRDSDGYTFGSGTRLTVV.

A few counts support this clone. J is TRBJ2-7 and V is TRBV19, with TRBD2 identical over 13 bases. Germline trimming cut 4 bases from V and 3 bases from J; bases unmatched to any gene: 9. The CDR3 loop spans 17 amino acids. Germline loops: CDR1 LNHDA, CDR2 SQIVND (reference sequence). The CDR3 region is CASSKSSGLAGIYEQYF. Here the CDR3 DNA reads TGTGCCAGTAGTAAATCTTCGGGACTAGCGGGAATCTACGAGCAGTACTTC.

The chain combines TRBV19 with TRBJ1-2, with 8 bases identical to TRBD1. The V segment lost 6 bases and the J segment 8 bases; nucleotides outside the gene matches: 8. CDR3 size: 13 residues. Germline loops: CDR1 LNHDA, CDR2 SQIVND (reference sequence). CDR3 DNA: TGTGCCAGTAGGATCCAGGGGGCCTTGGGCTACACCTTC. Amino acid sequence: CASRIQGALGYTF.

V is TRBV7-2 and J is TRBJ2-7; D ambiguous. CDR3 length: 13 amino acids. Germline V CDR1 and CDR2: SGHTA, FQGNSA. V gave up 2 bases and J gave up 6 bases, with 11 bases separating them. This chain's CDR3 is CASSLLGQLEQYF. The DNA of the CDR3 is TGTGCCAGCAGCTTACTTGGGCAGCTCGAGCAGTACTTC.

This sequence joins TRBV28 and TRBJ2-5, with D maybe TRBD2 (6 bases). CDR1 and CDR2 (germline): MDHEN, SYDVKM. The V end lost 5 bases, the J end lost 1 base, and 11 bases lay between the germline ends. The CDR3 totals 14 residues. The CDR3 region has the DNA TGTGCCAGCAGTCAAGGACTATTCCAAGAGACCCAGTACTTC. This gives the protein CASSQGLFQETQYF.

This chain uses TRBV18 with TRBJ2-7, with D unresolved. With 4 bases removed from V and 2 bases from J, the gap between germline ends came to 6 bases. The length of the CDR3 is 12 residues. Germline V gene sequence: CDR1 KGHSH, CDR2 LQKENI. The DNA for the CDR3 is TGTGCCAGCTCACAACGAGCCTACGAGCAGTACTTC. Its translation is CASSQRAYEQYF.

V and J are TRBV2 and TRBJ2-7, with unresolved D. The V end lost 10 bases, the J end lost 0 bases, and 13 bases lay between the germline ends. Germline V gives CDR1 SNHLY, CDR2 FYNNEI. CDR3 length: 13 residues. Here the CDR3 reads CAMIKSGSYEQYF. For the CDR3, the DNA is TGTGCCATGATTAAATCGGGCTCCTACGAGCAGTACTTC.

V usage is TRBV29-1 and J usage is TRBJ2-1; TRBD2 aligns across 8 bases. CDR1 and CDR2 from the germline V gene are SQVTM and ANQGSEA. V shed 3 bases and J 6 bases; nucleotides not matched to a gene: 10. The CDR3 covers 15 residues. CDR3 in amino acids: CSVDDWLAGSNEQFF. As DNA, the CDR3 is TGCAGCGTTGATGATTGGCTAGCGGGTTCCAATGAGCAGTTCTTC.